This section outlines one T cell receptor (beta chain) sequence together with its context. The data stem from a study of cytomegalovirus exposure and HLA in healthy donors. This CDR3 comprises 15 residues. Germline loops: CDR1 GTSNPN, CDR2 SVGIG (reference sequence). V lost 0 bases to trimming and J lost 2 bases; unmatched junction nucleotides: 6. The PCR made use of 60 Vbeta and 13 Jbeta primers. Profiling relied on immunoSEQ multiplex PCR, and the TCRdb table lists in-frame clones only, not all of them. The data show approximately 170,000 clones, roughly 80% seen once. The clonotype was recovered from a male donor in good health and CMV-seronegative. The sample comprised PBMCs. The genes are TRBV30 and TRBJ2-7; 8 bases match TRBD2. DNA of the CDR3: TGTGCCTGGAGTGTACAGACTAGCGAACCCTACGAGCAGTACTTC. This translates into CAWSVQTSEPYEQYF.